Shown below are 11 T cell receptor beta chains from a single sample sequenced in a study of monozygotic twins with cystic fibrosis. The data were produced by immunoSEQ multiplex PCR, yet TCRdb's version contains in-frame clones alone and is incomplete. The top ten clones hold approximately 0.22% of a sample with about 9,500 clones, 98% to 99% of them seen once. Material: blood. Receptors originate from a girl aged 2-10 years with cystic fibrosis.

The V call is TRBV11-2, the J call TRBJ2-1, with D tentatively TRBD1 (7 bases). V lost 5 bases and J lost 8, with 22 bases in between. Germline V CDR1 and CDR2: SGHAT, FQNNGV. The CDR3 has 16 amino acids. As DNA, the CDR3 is TGTGCCAGCAGCGCCAGGGGGACTCGCCGGGTACATGAGCAGTTCTTC. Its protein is CASSARGTRRVHEQFF.

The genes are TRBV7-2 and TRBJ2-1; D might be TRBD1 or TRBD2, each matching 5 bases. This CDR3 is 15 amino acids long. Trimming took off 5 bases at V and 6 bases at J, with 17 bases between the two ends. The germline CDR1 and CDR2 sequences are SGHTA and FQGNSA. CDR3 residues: CASSQSSGPPNEQFF. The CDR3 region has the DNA TGTGCCAGCAGCCAGAGTTCGGGACCGCCCAATGAGCAGTTCTTC. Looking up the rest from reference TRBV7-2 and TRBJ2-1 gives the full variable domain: GAGVSQSPSNKVTEKGKDVELRCDPISGHTALYWYRQSLGQGLEFLIYFQGNSAPDKSGLPSDRFSAERTGGSVSTLTIQRTQQEDSAVYLCASSQSSGPPNEQFFGPGTRLTVL.

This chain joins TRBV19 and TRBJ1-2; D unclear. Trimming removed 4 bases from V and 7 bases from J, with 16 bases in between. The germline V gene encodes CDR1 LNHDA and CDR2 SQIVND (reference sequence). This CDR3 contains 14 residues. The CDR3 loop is CASSRFARVSGYTF. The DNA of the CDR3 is TGTGCCAGTAGTAGGTTCGCGAGGGTATCTGGCTACACCTTC.

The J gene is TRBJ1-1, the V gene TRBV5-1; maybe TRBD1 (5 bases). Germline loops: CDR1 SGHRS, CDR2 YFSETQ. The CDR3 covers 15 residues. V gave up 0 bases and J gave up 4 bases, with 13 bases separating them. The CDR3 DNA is TGCGCCAGCAGCTTGGAGCCAGGGACTTCCACTGAAGCTTTCTTT. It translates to CASSLEPGTSTEAFF.

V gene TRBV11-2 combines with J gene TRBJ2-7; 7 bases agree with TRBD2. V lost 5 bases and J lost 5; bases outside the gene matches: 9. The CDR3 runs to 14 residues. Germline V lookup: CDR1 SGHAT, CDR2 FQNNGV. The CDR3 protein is CASSHSGAKNEQYF. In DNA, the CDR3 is TGTGCCAGCAGCCACAGCGGGGCTAAGAACGAGCAGTACTTC.

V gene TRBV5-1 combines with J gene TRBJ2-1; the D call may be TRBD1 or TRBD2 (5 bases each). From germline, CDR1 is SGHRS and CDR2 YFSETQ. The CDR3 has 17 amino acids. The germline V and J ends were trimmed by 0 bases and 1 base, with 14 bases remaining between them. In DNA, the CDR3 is TGCGCCAGCAGCTTGGCGGGGACCCGTAATTCCTACAATGAGCAGTTCTTC. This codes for CASSLAGTRNSYNEQFF.

CDR3 DNA sequence: TGTGCCAGCAGCTTGCCTGGCGGACCCTATGGCTACACCTTC. It is translated as CASSLPGGPYGYTF. This chain joins TRBV5-4 and TRBJ1-2; D remains unclear. The V end lost 1 base, the J end lost 4 bases, and 11 bases lay between the germline ends. Germline assignment: CDR1 SGHNT and CDR2 YYREEE (reference sequence). The CDR3 length is 14 residues. Full variable domain (rest looked up from reference TRBV5-4 and TRBJ1-2): ETGVTQSPTHLIKTRGQQVTLRCSSQSGHNTVSWYQQALGQGPQFIFQYYREEENGRGNFPPRFSGLQFPNYSSELNVNALELDDSALYLCASSLPGGPYGYTFGSGTRLTVV.

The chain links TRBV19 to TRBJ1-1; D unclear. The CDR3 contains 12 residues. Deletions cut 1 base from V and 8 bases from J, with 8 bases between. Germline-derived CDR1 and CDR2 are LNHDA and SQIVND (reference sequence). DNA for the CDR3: TGTGCCAGTAGTATAGGGGTAGGGGAAGCTTTCTTT. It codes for CASSIGVGEAFF.

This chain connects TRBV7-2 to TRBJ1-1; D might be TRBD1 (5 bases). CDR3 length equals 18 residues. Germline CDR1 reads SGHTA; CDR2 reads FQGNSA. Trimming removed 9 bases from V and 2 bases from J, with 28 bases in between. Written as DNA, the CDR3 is TGTGCCAGTACCAACGCGGACACCCTAGGGTTGGATAACACTGAAGCTTTCTTT. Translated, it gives CASTNADTLGLDNTEAFF.

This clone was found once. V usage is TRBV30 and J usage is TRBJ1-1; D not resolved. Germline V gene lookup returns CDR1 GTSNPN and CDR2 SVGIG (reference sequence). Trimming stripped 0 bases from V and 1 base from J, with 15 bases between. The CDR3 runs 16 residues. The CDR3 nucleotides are TGTGCCTGGAGTGTAATCTTTGGGCGGTGGAACACTGAAGCTTTCTTT. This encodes CAWSVIFGRWNTEAFF.

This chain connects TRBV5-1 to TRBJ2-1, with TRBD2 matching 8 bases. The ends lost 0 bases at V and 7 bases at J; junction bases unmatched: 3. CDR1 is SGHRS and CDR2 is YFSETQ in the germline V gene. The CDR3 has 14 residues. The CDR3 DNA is TGCGCCAGCAGCTTGGTAGCGGGGTCAAATGAGCAGTTCTTC. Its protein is CASSLVAGSNEQFF.